The present T cell receptor beta chain was sequenced within a study of technical replicates of blood from a handful of donors. The V end was cut by 2 bases, the J end by 7 bases, with 14 bases between. The germline V gene encodes CDR1 MNHNY and CDR2 SVGAGI (reference sequence). This CDR3 has 14 amino acids. Measured with immunoSEQ multiplex PCR; TCRdb has only the in-frame clones, and not every one. The data contain 98,000 or so clones, approximately 95% of them singletons. The chain joins TRBV6-6 to TRBJ1-1, with unresolved D. The sequence derives from a human donor in good health. Sequencing input: T cells isolated from PBMCs. The CDR3, as DNA: TGTGCCAGCAGTTACCGCTCCAACGGTGATGAAGCTTTCTTT. This sequence encodes CASSYRSNGDEAFF.